Listed below are T cell receptor beta chains from one sample, sequenced in a study of patients and donors after allogeneic stem cell transplantation. One entry per CDR3 protein results from TCRdb running MiXCR on the RT-PCR reads. This table has over 350,000 distinct CDR3 sequences, around 16% appearing once. Sequencing was performed on blood, either unsorted or a sorted T cell fraction (not recorded which). All receptors derive from a human donor who was either an allogeneic HSCT recipient or a stem cell or donor lymphocyte infusion donor (not recorded which). It is not recorded whose cells these are; they may come from a transplant donor. The CDR3 runs from the conserved cysteine through the conserved F or W. The order of the fields is clone size, V gene, J gene, D gene, CDR3 length, CDR3 DNA, CDR3 protein. The D gene is left open where the match is weak. Clone size is shown for a subset of rows, as once, few, many or a class of expanded clone.

clone_size: many
v_call: TRBV20-1
j_call: TRBJ1-1
d_call: NA
cdr3_length: 13
cdr3_nt: TGCAGTGCTAGGGGGGACAAGAAGGCTGAAGCTTTCTTT
cdr3_aa: CSARGDKKAEAFF

clone_size: few
v_call: TRBV27
j_call: TRBJ2-5
d_call: NA
cdr3_length: 15
cdr3_nt: TGTGCCAGCAGAACCCTTAGGGAGCTCCAAGAGACCCAGTACTTC
cdr3_aa: CASRTLRELQETQYF

clone_size: NA
v_call: TRBV4-1
j_call: TRBJ2-2
d_call: NA
cdr3_length: 17
cdr3_nt: TGCGCCAGCAGCTGGCGAGAGGGACGGGTGAACACCGGGGAGCTGTTTTTT
cdr3_aa: CASSWREGRVNTGELFF

clone_size: NA
v_call: TRBV12-3/TRBV12-4
j_call: TRBJ1-5
d_call: NA
cdr3_length: 13
cdr3_nt: TGTGCCAGCACACAGGGAGGGGGTCAGCCCCAGCATTTT
cdr3_aa: CASTQGGGQPQHF

clone_size: NA
v_call: TRBV7-9
j_call: TRBJ1-2
d_call: TRBD1
cdr3_length: 15
cdr3_nt: TGTGCCAGCAGCTTAAGACAGGGAGCGGACTATGGCTACACCTTC
cdr3_aa: CASSLRQGADYGYTF

clone_size: once
v_call: TRBV7-9
j_call: TRBJ1-5
d_call: NA
cdr3_length: 15
cdr3_nt: TGTGCCAGCAGCCCCGGGGACGCCCGCAATCAGCCCCAGCATTTT
cdr3_aa: CASSPGDARNQPQHF

clone_size: few
v_call: TRBV6-5
j_call: TRBJ2-1
d_call: TRBD1
cdr3_length: 18
cdr3_nt: TGTGCCAGCAGTTACTCTCCACCTGACAGGGTTGACTACAATGAGCAGTTCTTC
cdr3_aa: CASSYSPPDRVDYNEQFF

clone_size: NA
v_call: TRBV12-3/TRBV12-4
j_call: TRBJ2-2
d_call: TRBD2
cdr3_length: 17
cdr3_nt: TGTGCCAGCGGAGGGACTAGCGGGCCCTCGAACACCGGGGAGCTGTTTTTT
cdr3_aa: CASGGTSGPSNTGELFF

clone_size: few
v_call: TRBV6-2/TRBV6-3
j_call: TRBJ1-2
d_call: NA
cdr3_length: 12
cdr3_nt: TGTGCCAGCAGCCCCTCCACCTATGGCTACACCTTC
cdr3_aa: CASSPSTYGYTF

clone_size: NA
v_call: TRBV5-3
j_call: TRBJ1-5
d_call: NA
cdr3_length: 13
cdr3_nt: TGTGCCAGAAGCAAAGAGCCCCGGCAGCCCCAGCATTTT
cdr3_aa: CARSKEPRQPQHF

clone_size: few
v_call: TRBV5-1
j_call: TRBJ2-2
d_call: NA
cdr3_length: 13
cdr3_nt: TGCGCCAGCAGCTTGATGGGCACCGGGGAGCTGTTTTTT
cdr3_aa: CASSLMGTGELFF

clone_size: NA
v_call: TRBV18
j_call: TRBJ2-7
d_call: TRBD1
cdr3_length: 15
cdr3_nt: TGTGCCAGCTCACCACCCGACAGGGTGGACAATGAGCAGTACTTC
cdr3_aa: CASSPPDRVDNEQYF

clone_size: few
v_call: TRBV5-1
j_call: TRBJ2-2
d_call: NA
cdr3_length: 12
cdr3_nt: TGCGCCAGCAGCCGGGACGTCGGGGAGCTGTTTTTT
cdr3_aa: CASSRDVGELFF

clone_size: NA
v_call: TRBV6-5
j_call: TRBJ1-2
d_call: TRBD1
cdr3_length: 14
cdr3_nt: TGTGCCAGCAGTTATTATGGACAGGGTTATGGCTACACCTTC
cdr3_aa: CASSYYGQGYGYTF

clone_size: few
v_call: TRBV12-3/TRBV12-4
j_call: TRBJ2-1
d_call: TRBD2
cdr3_length: 18
cdr3_nt: TGTGCCAGCTCTAGCGGGAGGGGGCTCGGGATACCCTACAATGAGCAGTTCTTC
cdr3_aa: CASSSGRGLGIPYNEQFF

clone_size: NA
v_call: TRBV7-9
j_call: TRBJ2-5
d_call: NA
cdr3_length: 16
cdr3_nt: TGTGCCAGCAGCTTAGACCGCGGAAAATGGCAAGAGACCCAGTACTTC
cdr3_aa: CASSLDRGKWQETQYF

clone_size: few
v_call: TRBV29-1
j_call: TRBJ2-1
d_call: NA
cdr3_length: 13
cdr3_nt: TGCAGCGTTGATGGTAGAACCTACAATGAGCAGTTCTTC
cdr3_aa: CSVDGRTYNEQFF

clone_size: few
v_call: TRBV5-1
j_call: TRBJ2-7
d_call: TRBD2
cdr3_length: 16
cdr3_nt: TGCGCCAGCAGCCCAGGACTAGCGGGAGCCTCCTACGAGCAGTACTTC
cdr3_aa: CASSPGLAGASYEQYF

clone_size: NA
v_call: TRBV20-1
j_call: TRBJ2-7
d_call: NA
cdr3_length: 14
cdr3_nt: TGCAGTGCTAGAGGGGGTGGGGCCTCCTACGAGCAGTACTTC
cdr3_aa: CSARGGGASYEQYF

clone_size: NA
v_call: TRBV4-3
j_call: TRBJ1-4
d_call: NA
cdr3_length: 14
cdr3_nt: TGCGCCAGCAGCCAGGGGGGGGCGAATGAAAAACTGTTTTTT
cdr3_aa: CASSQGGANEKLFF

clone_size: NA
v_call: TRBV12-3/TRBV12-4
j_call: TRBJ2-2
d_call: NA
cdr3_length: 13
cdr3_nt: TGTGCCAGCAGTTACCGACATACCGGGGAGCTGTTTTTT
cdr3_aa: CASSYRHTGELFF

clone_size: few
v_call: TRBV20-1
j_call: TRBJ1-2
d_call: NA
cdr3_length: 10
cdr3_nt: TGCAGGGCAGGGGAGAATGGCTACACCTTC
cdr3_aa: CRAGENGYTF

clone_size: once
v_call: TRBV2
j_call: TRBJ2-3
d_call: NA
cdr3_length: 14
cdr3_nt: TGTGCCAGCAGTGAAAATTTGTACACAGATACGCAGTATTTT
cdr3_aa: CASSENLYTDTQYF

clone_size: NA
v_call: TRBV6-1
j_call: TRBJ2-3
d_call: NA
cdr3_length: 16
cdr3_nt: TGTGCCAGCAGTAGATCCCTTCCAGGGTACACAGATACGCAGTATTTT
cdr3_aa: CASSRSLPGYTDTQYF

clone_size: NA
v_call: TRBV2
j_call: TRBJ1-5
d_call: NA
cdr3_length: 15
cdr3_nt: TGTGCCAGCAGACAAAGCTGGGGCAGGGATCAGCCCCAGCATTTT
cdr3_aa: CASRQSWGRDQPQHF